This T cell receptor (beta chain) was sequenced in a study of vaccination and CD4 T cells after COVID-19. This clonotype has a handful of counts. Its antigen is not known. Using its own MiXCR run on the PCR reads, TCRdb lists one record per CDR3 protein. The table has about 36,000 distinct CDR3 sequences, approximately 40% seen once. V shed 6 bases, J shed 4 bases, and the junction held 11 bases outside the gene matches. The CDR3 covers 16 residues. The germline CDR1 and CDR2 sequences are MNHNS and SASEGT. Notes on the study in general: Within convalescent individuals, 304 out of 307 vaccine-specific clones proved to be spike mono-reactive.

The time point is: late sampling 161 to 241 days after vaccination in three convalescent patients. The J gene is TRBJ1-2, the V gene TRBV6-1; the match to TRBD1 covers 10 bases. This TCR was recovered from a human donor who had recovered from COVID-19. Source: CD4+ T cells from blood, taken about 7 months after SARS-CoV-2 vaccination. As DNA, the CDR3 is TGTGCCAGCAGCCGTCCCGGGACAGGGGACGGCTATGGCTACACCTTC. Its protein is CASSRPGTGDGYGYTF.